The next 21 T cell receptor beta chains were all read from a single sample in a study of blood T cell repertoires in COVID-19. Sequencing used immunoSEQ multiplex PCR; TCRdb keeps in-frame clones, though not all of them. The sample contains around 310,000 clones, around 91% of which appear only once. The sequenced sample was peripheral blood. All receptors come from a woman between 40 and 50 years old with COVID-19, enrolled during active disease.

The J gene is TRBJ1-4, the V gene TRBV28; D remains unclear. CDR1 is MDHEN, CDR2 SYDVKM, per germline. The V and J ends lost 5 bases and 5 bases respectively, with 12 bases between them. The CDR3 is 14 amino acids. The CDR3 region has the DNA TGTGCCAGCAGTCTCCCAACAGAAAATGAAAAACTGTTTTTT. Its translation is CASSLPTENEKLFF.

V gene TRBV4-1 combines with J gene TRBJ2-7; D is ambiguous. The germline V gene has CDR1 MGHRA and CDR2 YSYEKL. This CDR3 spans 14 amino acids. With 1 base removed from V and 1 base from J, the gap between germline ends came to 8 bases. The chain's CDR3 is CASSQAESSYEQYF. The CDR3 nucleotides are TGCGCCAGCAGCCAAGCAGAATCGTCCTACGAGCAGTACTTC.

The V and J genes are TRBV11-3 and TRBJ2-1, with D possibly TRBD2 on 5 matching bases. Between the trimmed V and J ends, which lost 1 base and 7 bases, there was a span of 11 bases. CDR3 length: 14 residues. Per the germline V gene, CDR1 is SGHNT and CDR2 is YENEEA. The CDR3 DNA reads as TGTGCCAGCAGCTTAGTCCGGGGAAGTAATGAGCAGTTCTTC. Translation gives CASSLVRGSNEQFF.

The rearrangement uses TRBV6-2 or TRBV6-3 and TRBJ1-1, with unresolved D. Trimming left V 5 bases short and J 11 bases short, with 15 bases between. The CDR3 totals 12 residues. Germline V gene sequence: CDR1 MNHEY, CDR2 SVGEGT. CDR3 DNA: TGTGCCAGCAGTAAAACAGCGGTGAGGGCTTTCTTT. It translates to CASSKTAVRAFF.

As for this clone: Different DNA sequences within this sample yield the same CDR3. The chain uses TRBV19 and TRBJ2-7; possible D gene TRBD1, 5 bases. This CDR3 has 14 amino acids. Germline V CDR1 and CDR2: LNHDA, SQIVND (reference sequence). Between the trimmed V and J ends, which lost 8 bases and 4 bases, there was a span of 18 bases. CDR3 nucleotides: TGTGCCAGTGGAAAAACGCTAGACAGTTACGAGCAGTACTTC. This sequence encodes CASGKTLDSYEQYF.

The rearrangement links TRBV7-2 to TRBJ2-7, with 12 bases fitting TRBD2. Germline values: CDR1 SGHTA, CDR2 FQGNSA. V shed 4 bases and J 4 bases; nucleotides not matched to a gene: 14. The CDR3 runs to 18 residues. The CDR3 DNA follows: TGTGCCAGCAGCTCTCAATCTAGCGGGAGGGCTAAGCGGTACGAGCAGTACTTC. It yields the protein CASSSQSSGRAKRYEQYF.

This chain connects TRBV12-5 to TRBJ1-5; D call uncertain. The V end was cut by 1 base, the J end by 9 bases, with 7 bases between. The CDR3 loop spans 12 amino acids. Per the germline V gene, CDR1 is LGHNT and CDR2 is FRNRAP. The CDR3 sequence: CASGLEAGPQHF. The CDR3 DNA is TGTGCTAGTGGTTTGGAAGCGGGGCCCCAGCATTTT.

V is TRBV25-1 and J is TRBJ2-1, with 11 positions matching TRBD2. Germline V gives CDR1 MGHDK, CDR2 SYGVNS. Trimming removed 6 bases from V and 10 bases from J; junction bases left unmatched: 11. CDR3 length: 15 residues. CDR3 sequence reads: CASRRTSGSPQEQFF. CDR3 nucleotides: TGTGCCAGCAGAAGAACTAGCGGGAGCCCGCAGGAGCAGTTCTTC.

This chain connects TRBV24-1 to TRBJ2-2; a weak D match, TRBD2 (6 bases). V was shortened by 6 bases and J by 6 bases, with 7 bases between the two germline ends. Germline V gives CDR1 KGHDR, CDR2 SFDVKD. The CDR3 has 12 residues. The CDR3 DNA reads TGTGCCACCAGTCGGGGGTCCGGGGAGCTGTTTTTT. It specifies CATSRGSGELFF.

On this clone itself: The same CDR3 is also encoded by other DNA sequences in this sample. This chain links TRBV18 with TRBJ1-6; 9 nucleotides line up with TRBD1. This CDR3 comprises 15 residues. With 3 bases clipped from V and 7 bases from J, the junction kept 4 bases outside the gene matches. Germline V CDR1 and CDR2: KGHSH, LQKENI. CDR3 protein: CASSPRTGENSPLHF. In nucleotides, the CDR3 is TGTGCCAGCTCACCCAGGACAGGGGAGAATTCACCCCTCCACTTT.

The rearrangement uses TRBV10-3 and TRBJ1-1; D gene uncertain. Germline V gene data show CDR1 as ENHRY and CDR2 as SYGVKD. Trimming removed 0 bases from V and 8 bases from J, with 10 bases in between. This CDR3 region has 13 residues. In nucleotides, the CDR3 is TGTGCCATCAGTGAGTCGAGGCAAATGGAAGCTTTCTTT. Translation: CAISESRQMEAFF.

This chain joins TRBV7-8 and TRBJ2-1; TRBD2 might be the D (6 bases). The V gene's germline CDR1 is SGHVS and CDR2 FQNEAQ. There are 15 residues in the CDR3. V lost 5 bases to trimming and J lost 7 bases, with 18 bases between them. Written as DNA, the CDR3 is TGTGCCAGCAGCCCCCGGAATTCGGGAGCTAATGAGCAGTTCTTC. Translated: CASSPRNSGANEQFF.

This clone was seen a handful of times. This chain links TRBV2 with TRBJ1-1, with TRBD1 matching 9 bases. This CDR3 has 17 amino acids. The germline V gene encodes CDR1 SNHLY and CDR2 FYNNEI. Trimming at V came to 1 base and at J to 4 bases, leaving 10 bases not matched to a gene. The DNA of the CDR3 is TGTGCCAGCAGTGAAGGTCACAGGGGGCGTTCTGGCACTGAAGCTTTCTTT. Protein sequence: CASSEGHRGRSGTEAFF. Drawing the rest from reference TRBV2 and TRBJ1-1, the complete variable domain is EPEVTQTPSHQVTQMGQEVILRCVPISNHLYFYWYRQILGQKVEFLVSFYNNEISEKSEIFDDQFSVERPDGSNFTLKIRSTKLEDSAMYFCASSEGHRGRSGTEAFFGQGTRLTVV.

This chain links TRBV18 with TRBJ2-1; 13 bases agree with TRBD2. J was trimmed by 8 bases and V by 6 bases; bases with no gene match: 7. The CDR3 totals 15 residues. Germline loops: CDR1 KGHSH, CDR2 LQKENI. The CDR3 here is CASSPGTSGMDEQFF. The CDR3 coding sequence is TGTGCCAGCTCCCCCGGGACTAGCGGGATGGATGAGCAGTTCTTC. The full variable domain, rest sourced from reference TRBV18 and TRBJ2-1, is NAGVMQNPRHLVRRRGQEARLRCSPMKGHSHVYWYRQLPEEGLKFMVYLQKENIIDESGMPKERFSAEFPKEGPSILRIQQVVRGDSAAYFCASSPGTSGMDEQFFGPGTRLTVL.

The gene calls are TRBV6-4 and TRBJ1-1; TRBD1 matches 12 bases. Germline values: CDR1 MRHNA, CDR2 SNTAGT. V shed 6 bases and J 0 bases; nucleotides not matched to a gene: 14. This CDR3 is 19 amino acids long. CDR3 DNA sequence: TGTGCCAGCAGACGAGATAAATCCGGGACAGGGGGCGTGAACACTGAAGCTTTCTTT. It codes for CASRRDKSGTGGVNTEAFF.

The V gene is TRBV6-5, the J gene TRBJ1-1, with D maybe TRBD1 (6 bases). With 8 bases removed from V and 7 bases from J, the gap between germline ends came to 20 bases. Germline assignment: CDR1 MNHEY and CDR2 SVGAGI. The CDR3 length is 14 residues. CDR3 region: CASAFTGGASEAFF. In nucleotides, the CDR3 is TGTGCCAGCGCCTTCACGGGGGGCGCGAGTGAAGCTTTCTTT.

This clone is a singleton in its sample. The rearrangement uses TRBV5-4 and TRBJ1-1; D gene unclear. The CDR3 is 13 residues long. Germline V lookup: CDR1 SGHNT, CDR2 YYREEE (reference sequence). Between the trimmed V and J ends, which lost 1 base and 4 bases, there was a span of 8 bases. CDR3 nucleotide sequence: TGTGCCAGCAGCTTGCCCAGGTCCACTGAAGCTTTCTTT. It is translated as CASSLPRSTEAFF.

The chain is built from TRBV2 and TRBJ2-7, with 9 bases aligning to TRBD2. The V and J ends lost 8 bases and 0 bases, in that order; junction bases with no gene match: 8. The germline V gene encodes CDR1 SNHLY and CDR2 FYNNEI. The CDR3 is 15 amino acids. CDR3: CASGKLAGSSYEQYF. DNA for the CDR3: TGTGCCAGCGGGAAACTAGCGGGCAGCTCCTACGAGCAGTACTTC. The whole variable domain, filled in from reference TRBV2 and TRBJ2-7, reads EPEVTQTPSHQVTQMGQEVILRCVPISNHLYFYWYRQILGQKVEFLVSFYNNEISEKSEIFDDQFSVERPDGSNFTLKIRSTKLEDSAMYFCASGKLAGSSYEQYFGPGTRLTVT.

The V and J genes are TRBV6-5 and TRBJ2-7; no clear D. The CDR3 runs to 13 residues. Germline CDR1 is MNHEY and CDR2 is SVGAGI. Trimming cost V 6 bases and J 2 bases, with 11 bases left between them. CDR3 coding DNA: TGTGCCAGCAGCCTCTATCCGGCCTACGAGCAGTACTTC. Translated: CASSLYPAYEQYF.

This clone was picked up one time. The CDR3 loop reads CASSATLPNTEAFF. The CDR3 bases are TGCGCCAGCAGTGCTACTCTCCCGAACACTGAAGCTTTCTTT. This chain uses TRBV5-1 with TRBJ1-1; D is uncertain. The CDR3 extends over 14 amino acids. Germline assignment: CDR1 SGHRS and CDR2 YFSETQ. Trimming stripped 5 bases from V and 1 base from J, with 12 bases between.

The rearrangement links TRBV6-1 to TRBJ1-4, with TRBD1 matching 11 bases. This CDR3 spans 15 amino acids. The V gene's germline CDR1 is MNHNS and CDR2 SASEGT. The junction had 5 bases not matched to a gene; V was cut back by 2 bases and J by 9 bases. CDR3 protein: CASSEKGDRGKKLFF. The CDR3 region has the DNA TGTGCCAGCAGTGAAAAGGGGGACAGGGGGAAAAAACTGTTTTTT.